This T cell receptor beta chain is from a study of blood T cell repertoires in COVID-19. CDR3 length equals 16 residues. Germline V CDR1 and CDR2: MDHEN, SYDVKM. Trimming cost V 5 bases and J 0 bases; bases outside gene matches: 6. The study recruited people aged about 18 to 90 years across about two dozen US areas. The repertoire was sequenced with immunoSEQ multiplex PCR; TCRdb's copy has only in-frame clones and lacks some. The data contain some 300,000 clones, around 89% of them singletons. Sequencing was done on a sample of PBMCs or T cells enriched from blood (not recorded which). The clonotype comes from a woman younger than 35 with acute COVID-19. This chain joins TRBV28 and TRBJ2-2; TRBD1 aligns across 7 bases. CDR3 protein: CASSPSGGANTGELFF. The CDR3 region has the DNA TGTGCCAGCAGTCCCTCAGGGGGTGCGAACACCGGGGAGCTGTTTTTT.